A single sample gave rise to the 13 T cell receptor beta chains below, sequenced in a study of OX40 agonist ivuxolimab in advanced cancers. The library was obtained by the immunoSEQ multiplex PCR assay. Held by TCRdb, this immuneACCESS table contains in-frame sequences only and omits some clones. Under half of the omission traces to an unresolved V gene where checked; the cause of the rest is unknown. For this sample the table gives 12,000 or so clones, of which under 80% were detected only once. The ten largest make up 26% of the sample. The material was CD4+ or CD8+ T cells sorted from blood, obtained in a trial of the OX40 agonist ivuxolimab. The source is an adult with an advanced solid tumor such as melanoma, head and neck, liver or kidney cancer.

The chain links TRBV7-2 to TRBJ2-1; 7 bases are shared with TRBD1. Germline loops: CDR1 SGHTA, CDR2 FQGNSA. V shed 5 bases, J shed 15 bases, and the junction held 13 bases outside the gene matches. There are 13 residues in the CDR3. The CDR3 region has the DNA TGTGCCAGCAGCATCCTAGGACAGGCCTCGTGGTTCTTC. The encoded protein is CASSILGQASWFF.

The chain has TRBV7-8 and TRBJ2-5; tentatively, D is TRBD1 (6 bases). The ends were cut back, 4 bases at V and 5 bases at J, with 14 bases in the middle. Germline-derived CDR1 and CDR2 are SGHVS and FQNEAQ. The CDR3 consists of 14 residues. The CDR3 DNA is TGTGCCAGCAGCTCCTGGGACAAGATTGAGACCCAGTACTTC. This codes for CASSSWDKIETQYF.

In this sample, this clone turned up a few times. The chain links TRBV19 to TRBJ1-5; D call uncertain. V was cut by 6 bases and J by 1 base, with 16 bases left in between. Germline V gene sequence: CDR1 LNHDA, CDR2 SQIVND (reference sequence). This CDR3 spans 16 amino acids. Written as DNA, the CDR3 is TGTGCCAGTAGACCTGAGAGGGCCGGGAGCAATCAGCCCCAGCATTTT. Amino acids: CASRPERAGSNQPQHF.

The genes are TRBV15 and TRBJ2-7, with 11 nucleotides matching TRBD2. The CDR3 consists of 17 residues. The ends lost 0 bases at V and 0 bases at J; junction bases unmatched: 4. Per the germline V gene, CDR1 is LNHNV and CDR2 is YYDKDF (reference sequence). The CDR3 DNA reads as TGTGCCACCAGCAGAGATCGACTAGCGGGGAGCTCCTACGAGCAGTACTTC. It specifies CATSRDRLAGSSYEQYF.

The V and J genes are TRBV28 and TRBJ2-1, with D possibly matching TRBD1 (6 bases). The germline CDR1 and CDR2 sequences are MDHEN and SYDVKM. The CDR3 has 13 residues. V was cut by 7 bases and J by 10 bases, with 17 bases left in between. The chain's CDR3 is CASTIQGHREQFF. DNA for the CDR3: TGTGCCAGCACCATCCAGGGACATCGGGAGCAGTTCTTC.

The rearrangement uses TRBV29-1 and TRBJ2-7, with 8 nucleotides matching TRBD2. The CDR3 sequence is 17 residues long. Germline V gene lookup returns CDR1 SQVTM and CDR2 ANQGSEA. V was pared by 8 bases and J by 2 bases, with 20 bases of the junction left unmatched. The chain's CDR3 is CSPRSERGNSVTYEQYF. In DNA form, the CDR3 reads TGCAGCCCCCGGAGTGAGCGGGGGAACTCCGTAACCTACGAGCAGTACTTC.

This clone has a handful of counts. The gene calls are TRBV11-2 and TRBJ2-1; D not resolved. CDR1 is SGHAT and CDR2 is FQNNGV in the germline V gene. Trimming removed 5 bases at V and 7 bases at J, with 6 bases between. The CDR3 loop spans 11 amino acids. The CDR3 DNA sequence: TGTGCCAGCAGCGGAGCAAATGAGCAGTTCTTC. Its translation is CASSGANEQFF.

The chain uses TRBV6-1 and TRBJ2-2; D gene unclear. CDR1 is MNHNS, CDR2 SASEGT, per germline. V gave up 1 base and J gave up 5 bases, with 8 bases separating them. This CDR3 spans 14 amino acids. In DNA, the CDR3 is TGTGCCAGCAGTGAAGGAGGATGGACCGGGGAGCTGTTTTTT. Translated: CASSEGGWTGELFF.

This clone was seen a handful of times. CDR3 nucleotides: TGCAGCGTCGACGGACTAGCGGACTCCTACGAGCAGTACTTC. This translates into CSVDGLADSYEQYF. The chain uses TRBV29-1 and TRBJ2-7; 10 bases align to TRBD2. Germline trimming cut 6 bases from V and 0 bases from J; bases unmatched to any gene: 5. Looked up from germline, CDR1 is SQVTM and CDR2 is ANQGSEA. The CDR3 spans 14 residues.

CDR3 nucleotides: TGTGCCAGCAGCTTAGGACAGGGAAGCGTGCAGTACTTC. Encoded protein: CASSLGQGSVQYF. The rearrangement uses TRBV7-7 and TRBJ2-7; 7 nucleotides match TRBD1. The CDR3 extends over 13 amino acids. V lost 1 base and J lost 9; bases outside the gene matches: 6. The germline gives CDR1 SSHAT, CDR2 FNYEAQ (reference sequence).

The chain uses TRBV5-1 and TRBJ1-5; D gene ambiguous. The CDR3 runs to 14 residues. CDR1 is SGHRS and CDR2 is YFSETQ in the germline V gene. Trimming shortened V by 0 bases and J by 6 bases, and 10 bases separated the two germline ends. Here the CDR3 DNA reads TGCGCCAGCAGCTTGGACTCTGCGGGTCAGCCCCAGCATTTT. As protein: CASSLDSAGQPQHF.

CDR3 nucleotide sequence: TGTGCCAGCAGCTTTAGCGGGAGCAGGGCAGATACGCAGTATTTT. Amino acids: CASSFSGSRADTQYF. The V call is TRBV11-2, the J call TRBJ2-3, with 9 bases fitting TRBD2. J lost 4 bases, V lost 3 bases, and 5 bases had no gene match. Per germline, CDR1 SGHAT and CDR2 FQNNGV. The CDR3 runs to 15 residues.

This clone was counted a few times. The CDR3 bases are TGTGCCAGCAGTAGTGGGACAGGGGATTCACCCCTCCACTTT. Amino acid sequence: CASSSGTGDSPLHF. The chain is built from TRBV27 and TRBJ1-6; TRBD1 aligns across 10 bases. The CDR3 totals 14 residues. Per germline, CDR1 MNHEY and CDR2 SMNVEV (reference sequence). Trimming at V came to 5 bases and at J to 8 bases, leaving 3 bases not matched to a gene.